This TCR beta chain emerged from a study of shared clonotypes between healthy human individuals (dated by TCRdb to 2018 to 2021). About the study as a whole: Three men and a couple of women, aged 18 to 49 years, made up the cohort. The study deeply sequenced blood TCR repertoires of five healthy adults to estimate repertoire size and the extent of clonotype sharing between individuals. To increase sequencing depth and limit assay-specific biases, different laboratories used diverse techniques to prepare libraries and sequence TCR repertoires. Per donor, leukapheresis produced somewhere between about 0.94 and 9 billion PBMCs. For each donor, CD4 naive and CD4 memory were each given three plates, CD8 naive was given two plates, and CD8 memory was given one plate.

The donors were healthy, HIV-negative adults who had no recently reported acute infections or vaccinations. Every donor was a Caucasian adult living in Nashville, Tennessee, USA. CD4+ T cells were enriched by magnetic negative selection, after which naive cells were positively selected on CD45RA and the negative fraction was taken as the memory subset. Blood was obtained by leukapheresis, after which PBMCs were separated by Ficoll-Histopaque density gradient centrifugation and cryopreserved in liquid nitrogen vapor phase. Analytical flow cytometry was used to check the purity and quantity of every magnetically sorted T cell population. Genomic DNA was isolated from each sorted fraction and quantified by UV absorbance on a Nanodrop 2000c. Of note for this clone: It has no known antigen specificity. No much larger clone is present one base from it, and per-base qualities are unavailable.

The germline V gene supplies CDR1 MDHEN and CDR2 SYDVKM. Trimming takes 6 bases from V and 3 bases from J, and the germline ends sit 15 bases apart. The CDR3 numbers 15 residues from cysteine through phenylalanine. The kept DNA is CDR3 alone, 45 bases in frame from the first base. The study at large found these results: Sampling was restricted to blood, and TCR repertoires in tissues likely differ from the TCR repertoires found in blood. Clonotypes shared by all four sorted-subset donors showed higher generation probabilities than non-shared clonotypes. Across several donors, around 5% of naive CD4, around 3.3% of naive CD8, 2.3% of memory CD4, and approximately 0.4% of memory CD8 clonotypes were shared. The small number of donors limited the genetic and exposure-history diversity represented. Based on pairwise subsampling, the degree of clonotype sharing among donors was expected to be affected by sequencing depth. Rarefaction of sorted-subset datasets indicated incomplete sequencing despite the large sequencing depth. Larger estimated clonotype richness was generally found for naive subsets than for memory subsets.

Using the deep immunoSEQ assay, TCR CDR3 regions were amplified from genomic DNA by multiplex PCR. Extracted genomic DNA from each cell subset was distributed evenly across all wells of several immunoSEQ 96-well plates, and each plate was treated as a replicate. For sorted subsets, each replicate PCR was loaded with approximately 0.2 ug genomic DNA, equivalent to approximately 33,000 T cell genomes. The purified libraries were quantified using a Qubit 3.0 fluorometer, sized with a Bioanalyzer 2100, and then quantified again using the KAPA Library Quantification kit. Every immunoSEQ 96-well plate was sequenced on a separate single-read 150-cycle Illumina NextSeq 550 flow cell. In the authors' own workflow: Because only junctional sequences without quality scores were contained in the immunoSEQ output, filtering matching that applied to full-length reads could not be performed. To assign V/J genes and CDR3, sequences were annotated using PyIR, a Python wrapper for IgBLAST v1.9, with IMGT germline references. Reads with weak V/J assignments (E-value above 1e-6), missing CDR3, stop codons, out-of-frame junctions, or ambiguous translated residues were removed. V3J clonotypes were defined by identical inferred V gene, J gene, and CDR3 amino acid sequence. Percentage overlap between repertoires was computed as shared unique clonotypes divided by the size of the smaller repertoire. Three approaches were used to assess repertoire richness: RTK rarefaction, the Chao1 estimator, and Recon v2.1 estimates of unobserved clonotypes. Generation probabilities were computed with OLGA for all TCRbeta clonotypes obtained by the gDNA method from four donors. In TCRdb, the immuneACCESS table is reduced to in-frame sequences with V and J assigned. These tables do not hold every clone; where another copy was compared, an unresolved V gene accounts for under half, and the others remain unexplained. That table supplies the V and J calls and clone size; D and trimming were determined from the DNA. In this sample the table shows some 650,000 clones, approximately 97% of which occur a single time. Around 0.058% of the sample is in the top ten clones.

The chain uses TRBV28 and TRBJ1-5; TRBD1 is perhaps the D gene, given 6 matching bases. Sequencing used naive CD4+ T cells sorted from blood. The meaning of the sample's cell subset or site label: CD45RA+ positively selected. The TCR originated in a woman aged 25-40 years in good health. The sequenced DNA: TGTGCCAGCAGGCCTGAACAGGGTTCCAATCAGCCCCAGCATTTT. Its product reads: CASRPEQGSNQPQHF.